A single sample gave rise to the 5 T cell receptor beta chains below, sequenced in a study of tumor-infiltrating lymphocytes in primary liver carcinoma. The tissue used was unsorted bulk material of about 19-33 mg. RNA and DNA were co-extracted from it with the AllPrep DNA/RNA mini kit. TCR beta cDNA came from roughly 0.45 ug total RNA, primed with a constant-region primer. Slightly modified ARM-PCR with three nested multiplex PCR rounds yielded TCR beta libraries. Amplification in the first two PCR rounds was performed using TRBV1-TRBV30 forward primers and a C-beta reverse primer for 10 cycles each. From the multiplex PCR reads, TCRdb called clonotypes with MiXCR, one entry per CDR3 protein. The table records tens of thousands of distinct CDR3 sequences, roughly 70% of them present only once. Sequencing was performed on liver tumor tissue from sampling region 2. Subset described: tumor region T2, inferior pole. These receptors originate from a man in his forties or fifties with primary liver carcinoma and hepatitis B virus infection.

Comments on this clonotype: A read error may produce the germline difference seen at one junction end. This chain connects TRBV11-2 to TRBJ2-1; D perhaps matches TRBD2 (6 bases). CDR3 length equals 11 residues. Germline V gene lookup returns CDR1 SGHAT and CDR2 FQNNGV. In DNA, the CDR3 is TGTGCCATCAGCTTGGAGGGGGAGCAGTTCTTC. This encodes CAISLEGEQFF.

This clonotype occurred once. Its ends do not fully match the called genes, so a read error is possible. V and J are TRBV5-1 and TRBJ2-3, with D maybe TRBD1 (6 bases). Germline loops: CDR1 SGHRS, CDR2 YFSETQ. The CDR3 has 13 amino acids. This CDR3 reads CSSRGAATDTQYF. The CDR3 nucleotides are TGCTCCAGCAGGGGAGCGGCCACAGATACGCAGTATTTT.

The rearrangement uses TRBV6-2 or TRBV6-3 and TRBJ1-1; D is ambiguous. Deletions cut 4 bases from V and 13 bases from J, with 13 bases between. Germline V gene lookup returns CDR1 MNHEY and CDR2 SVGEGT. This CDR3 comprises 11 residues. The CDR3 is CASSSVGPDFF. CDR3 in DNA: TGTGCCAGCAGTTCGGTAGGGCCGGATTTCTTT.

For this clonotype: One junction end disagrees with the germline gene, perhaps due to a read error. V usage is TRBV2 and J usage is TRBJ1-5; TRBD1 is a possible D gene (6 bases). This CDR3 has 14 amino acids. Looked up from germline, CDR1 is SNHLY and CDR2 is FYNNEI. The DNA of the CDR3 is TGTGTCAGCAAACGGACAGTTAGCAATCAGCCCCAGCATTTT. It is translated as CVSKRTVSNQPQHF.

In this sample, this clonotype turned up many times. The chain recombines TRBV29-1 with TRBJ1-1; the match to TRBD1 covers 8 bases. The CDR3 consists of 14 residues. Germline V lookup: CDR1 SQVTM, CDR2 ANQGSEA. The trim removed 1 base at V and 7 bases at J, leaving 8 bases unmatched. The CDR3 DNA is TGCAGCGTTGAAGGGGGAACAGGGGGAAGTGAAGCTTTCTTT. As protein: CSVEGGTGGSEAFF. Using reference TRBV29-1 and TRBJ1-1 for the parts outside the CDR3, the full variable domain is SAVISQKPSRDICQRGTSLTIQCQVDSQVTMMFWYRQQPGQSLTLIATANQGSEATYESGFVIDKFPISRPNLTFSTLTVSNMSPEDSSIYLCSVEGGTGGSEAFFGQGTRLTVV.